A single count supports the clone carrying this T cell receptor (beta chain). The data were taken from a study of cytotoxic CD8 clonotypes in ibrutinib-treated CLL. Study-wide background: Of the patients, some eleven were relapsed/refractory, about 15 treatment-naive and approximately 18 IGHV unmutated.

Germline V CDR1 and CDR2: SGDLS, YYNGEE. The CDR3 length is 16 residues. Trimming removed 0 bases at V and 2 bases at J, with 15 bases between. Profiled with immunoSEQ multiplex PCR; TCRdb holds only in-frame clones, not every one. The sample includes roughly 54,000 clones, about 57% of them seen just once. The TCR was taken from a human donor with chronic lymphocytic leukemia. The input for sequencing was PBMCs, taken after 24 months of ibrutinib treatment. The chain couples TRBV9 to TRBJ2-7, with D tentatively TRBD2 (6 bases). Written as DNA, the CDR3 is TGTGCCAGCAGCGTAGCTGGAGGGAGCCGCACCTACGAGCAGTACTTC. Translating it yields CASSVAGGSRTYEQYF.